One sample yielded the 7 T cell receptor beta chains listed below, sequenced in a study of T cells in Graves' hyperthyroidism and ophthalmopathy. Researchers amplified the TCR beta CDR3 regions from RNA transcripts. First-round RT-PCR with HTBI primers amplified the TCR CDR3 region. MiXCR was run by TCRdb on the multiplex PCR reads, yielding one entry per CDR3 protein. The data contain fewer than 550,000 distinct CDR3 sequences, about 15% of them singletons. Specimen: blood. The receptors originated from a woman between 18 and 29 years old with Graves' hyperthyroidism.

This clonotype was seen a few times. Since a much larger clone is just one base distant, this may be a read error. The chain links TRBV5-1 to TRBJ2-1; unclear D gene. The germline gives CDR1 SGHRS, CDR2 YFSETQ. This CDR3 has 14 residues. CDR3: CASSPGVTINEQSF. As DNA, the CDR3 is TGCGCCAGCAGCCCGGGCGTAACGATCAATGAGCAGTCCTTC.

This clonotype showed up just a few times. The chain joins TRBV28 to TRBJ2-5; D may be TRBD1 or TRBD2 (5 bases each). Trimming pared 4 bases from V and 2 bases from J, leaving 17 bases between. The germline CDR1 and CDR2 sequences are MDHEN and SYDVKM. The CDR3 extends over 16 amino acids. Here the CDR3 DNA reads TGTGCCAGCAGTTCTCAGATCCGGGACGGACAAGAGACCCAGTACTTC. Encoded protein: CASSSQIRDGQETQYF.

This clonotype was detected many times. The rearrangement uses TRBV6-1 and TRBJ2-3; TRBD2 matches at 8 bases. This CDR3 comprises 18 residues. From germline, CDR1 is MNHNS and CDR2 SASEGT. Trimming removed 5 bases from V and 7 bases from J; junction bases left unmatched: 20. CDR3 nucleotide sequence: TGTGCCAGCAGTCAATCCGTGCCGGGACTAGGTCCTCATAATACGCAGTATTTT. Amino acids: CASSQSVPGLGPHNTQYF.

The sample holds many counts of this clonotype. The chain is built from TRBV12-3 or TRBV12-4 and TRBJ1-5; possibly TRBD1 for D (6 bases). The CDR3 covers 15 residues. V was clipped by 1 base and J by 5 bases, with 12 bases between them. The DNA for the CDR3 is TGTGCCAGCAGTTTAGGGGGGGCGTACGATCAGCCCCAGCATTTT. It translates to CASSLGGAYDQPQHF.

At least ten counts were recorded for this clonotype. The CDR3 spells CASSFGREIYNEQFF. The CDR3 DNA reads TGTGCCAGCAGCTTCGGGCGGGAGATCTACAATGAGCAGTTCTTC. V is TRBV5-6 and J is TRBJ2-1; 7 bases align to TRBD2. The germline V gene encodes CDR1 SGHDT and CDR2 YYEEEE. The V and J ends lost 2 bases and 3 bases, in that order; junction bases with no gene match: 5. The CDR3 extends over 15 amino acids.

The V and J genes are TRBV15 and TRBJ2-3; the D is unclear. This CDR3 is 15 amino acids long. Germline CDR1 LNHNV, CDR2 YYDKDF (reference sequence). V lost 0 bases to trimming and J lost 6 bases, with 13 bases between them. Written as DNA, the CDR3 is TGTGCCACCAGCAGAGAGGGCAAGAGTCCCGATACGCAGTATTTT. Protein: CATSREGKSPDTQYF.

This chain connects TRBV7-2 to TRBJ2-5, with 13 bases identical to TRBD2. V shed 3 bases, J shed 3 bases, and the junction held 4 bases outside the gene matches. Germline V gene lookup returns CDR1 SGHTA and CDR2 FQGNSA. CDR3 size: 16 residues. CDR3 protein: CASSLGGTSGKETQYF. The CDR3 DNA is TGTGCCAGCAGCTTGGGAGGGACTAGCGGGAAAGAGACCCAGTACTTC.